A single sample is the source of the 12 T cell receptor beta chains below, sequenced in a study of cytomegalovirus exposure and HLA in healthy donors. In the PCR, 60 Vbeta and 13 Jbeta primers were used. The data were produced by immunoSEQ multiplex PCR, yet TCRdb's version contains in-frame clones alone and is incomplete. This table has over 85,000 clones, approximately 73% appearing once. Sequencing was performed on PBMCs. The receptors derive from a man aged 35 to 55 in good health and CMV-seronegative.

Only a few counts were recorded for this clone. The chain joins TRBV4-1 to TRBJ1-2; D remains ambiguous. Deletions cut 4 bases from V and 8 bases from J, with 17 bases between. Germline V gene lookup returns CDR1 MGHRA and CDR2 YSYEKL. The CDR3 loop spans 14 amino acids. CDR3 coding DNA: TGCGCCAGCAGCCCCTCTCTTAATCGACTCGGCTACACCTTC. Its protein is CASSPSLNRLGYTF.

The rearrangement joins TRBV10-3 to TRBJ2-7; the match to TRBD1 covers 9 bases. After removal of 2 bases from V and 2 bases from J, the junction contained 4 bases not matched to a gene. The CDR3 has 15 amino acids. Germline values: CDR1 ENHRY, CDR2 SYGVKD. The DNA of the CDR3 is TGTGCCATCAGTGAGCCGGGACAGGGCACCTACGAGCAGTACTTC. It specifies CAISEPGQGTYEQYF.

This clone was observed a handful of times. This rearrangement joins TRBV2 to TRBJ1-6; 10 nucleotides align to TRBD1. Unmatched junction bases numbered 8, after V lost 2 bases and J lost 10 bases. The CDR3 totals 16 residues. Germline V lookup: CDR1 SNHLY, CDR2 FYNNEI. This CDR3 reads CASSERPGQGYSPLHF. CDR3 in DNA: TGTGCCAGCAGTGAACGTCCGGGACAGGGGTACTCACCCCTCCACTTT.

The rearrangement joins TRBV7-2 to TRBJ2-7; 12 nucleotides line up with TRBD2. The CDR3 runs to 16 residues. Per germline, CDR1 SGHTA and CDR2 FQGNSA. With V trimmed by 5 bases and J by 1 base, 6 bases remained unmatched. CDR3 sequence (DNA): TGTGCCAGCAGCCAAACTAGCGGGGGGAGGTCCTACGAGCAGTACTTC. This encodes CASSQTSGGRSYEQYF.

This clone has a handful of counts. The chain joins TRBV15 to TRBJ1-5; D unresolved. Germline V gene lookup returns CDR1 LNHNV and CDR2 YYDKDF (reference sequence). V dropped 0 bases and J dropped 6 bases, with 12 bases sitting between them. CDR3 length: 15 residues. CDR3 bases: TGTGCCACCAGCAGAGAGGGCAGGACTGGTCAGCCCCAGCATTTT. Translating it yields CATSREGRTGQPQHF.

The V and J genes are TRBV15 and TRBJ1-5; 7 bases align to TRBD1. Germline loops: CDR1 LNHNV, CDR2 YYDKDF (reference sequence). This CDR3 contains 12 residues. Trimming cost V 0 bases and J 15 bases; bases outside gene matches: 5. The CDR3 sequence is CATSRDTGVGHF. The CDR3 nucleotides read TGTGCCACCAGCAGAGACACAGGGGTAGGGCATTTT.

The V gene is TRBV7-7, the J gene TRBJ2-5, with 7 bases fitting TRBD1. V gave up 4 bases and J gave up 2 bases; unmatched junction bases: 7. The V gene's germline CDR1 is SSHAT and CDR2 FNYEAQ (reference sequence). The CDR3 is made up of 15 amino acids. CDR3 sequence reads: CASSSRRDRQETQYF. DNA for the CDR3: TGTGCCAGCAGCTCAAGACGGGACAGACAAGAGACCCAGTACTTC.

The chain's CDR3 is CASSPGQSNTGELFF. The CDR3 bases are TGTGCCAGCAGCCCGGGACAGTCGAACACCGGGGAGCTGTTTTTT. The chain employs TRBV7-9 and TRBJ2-2; 7 nucleotides agree with TRBD1. The CDR3 runs to 15 residues. Germline values: CDR1 SEHNR, CDR2 FQNEAQ (reference sequence). The V segment lost 5 bases and the J segment 0 bases; nucleotides outside the gene matches: 3.

This clone was counted between two and nine times. In DNA, the CDR3 is TGTGCCAGCAGTCAAAACAGGGGTTCAGGGTTCTTC. This translates into CASSQNRGSGFF. V is TRBV2 and J is TRBJ2-1; TRBD1 agrees at 7 bases. This CDR3 contains 12 residues. Unmatched junction bases numbered 10, after V lost 5 bases and J lost 15 bases. Germline loops: CDR1 SNHLY, CDR2 FYNNEI.

The chain is built from TRBV28 and TRBJ1-5, with TRBD1 identical over 7 bases. The CDR3 is 17 residues long. Germline values: CDR1 MDHEN, CDR2 SYDVKM. V was pared by 5 bases and J by 0 bases, with 10 bases of the junction left unmatched. This CDR3 reads CASSRVGTDNSNQPQHF. For the CDR3, the DNA is TGTGCCAGCAGTCGGGTCGGGACAGATAATAGCAATCAGCCCCAGCATTTT.

The J gene is TRBJ1-4, the V gene TRBV11-2; 8 bases agree with TRBD1. The CDR3 loop spans 16 amino acids. J gave up 4 bases and V 5 bases, and 9 bases lay outside the gene matches. CDR1 and CDR2 from the germline V gene are SGHAT and FQNNGV. The CDR3: CASSRLPGQGNEKLFF. CDR3 DNA: TGTGCCAGCAGCCGTTTACCAGGACAGGGTAATGAAAAACTGTTTTTT.

The V gene is TRBV7-7, the J gene TRBJ2-5, with 7 bases that match TRBD1. The CDR3 spans 13 residues. Trimming at V came to 5 bases and at J to 7 bases, leaving 7 bases not matched to a gene. The germline V gene encodes CDR1 SSHAT and CDR2 FNYEAQ (reference sequence). The CDR3 DNA reads as TGTGCCAGCAGCCGCGACAGGGTCAGGACCCAGTACTTC. Its protein is CASSRDRVRTQYF.